The 2 T cell receptor beta chains given below trace back to one sample, sequenced in a study of Ad26.COV2.S vaccination and SARS-CoV-2 variants (dated by TCRdb to the early 2020s). Library preparation was by the immunoSEQ multiplex PCR assay. Imported from immuneACCESS, the table was reduced by TCRdb to in-frame sequences with V and J called. These copies leave out some clones; in studies compared against another copy, an unresolved V gene accounts for under half, and the cause of the remainder is not known. For this sample there are some 390,000 clones; around nine tenths appear just once. The top ten clonotypes cover roughly 3.2% of the sample. The sample's treatment or condition, from its label and the paper: some 20 received Ad26.COV2.S at low or high dose, single or two shots; 5 received placebo; per-sample allocation not given. Repertoires of vaccine and placebo recipients were sequenced from samples taken on day 63 after the first injection.

The sequencing here drew on peripheral blood, taken in a trial of Ad26.COV2.S vaccine versus placebo. All receptors derive from a person aged 18-65 years who received the Ad26.COV2.S COVID-19 vaccine or a placebo.

The chain is built from TRBV18 and TRBJ2-3; D is unresolved. Trimming removed 2 bases from V and 2 bases from J, with 11 bases in between. Germline V lookup: CDR1 KGHSH, CDR2 LQKENI. This CDR3 spans 15 amino acids. CDR3 sequence: CASSPKVTHTDTQYF. The DNA for the CDR3 is TGTGCCAGCTCACCAAAGGTAACCCACACAGATACGCAGTATTTT.

The CDR3: CASSGHPGSGGRNNEQFF. The CDR3 DNA sequence: TGCGCCAGCAGTGGGCACCCCGGGAGCGGGGGCCGAAACAATGAGCAGTTCTTC. V and J are TRBV10-1 and TRBJ2-1; TRBD2 agrees at 8 bases. V trimming: 4 bases; J trimming: 5 bases; junction bases outside the gene matches: 16. CDR3 length: 18 amino acids. Germline V gene lookup returns CDR1 WNHNN and CDR2 SYGVQD (reference sequence).